Reported below is one TCR beta chain. CDR3 length equals 15 residues. Germline CDR1 and CDR2: LNHDA and SQIVND (reference sequence). With V trimmed by 3 bases and J by 4 bases, 3 bases remained unmatched. The table came from immunoSEQ multiplex PCR; TCRdb's copy has only in-frame clones and leaves some out. The sample holds about 91,000 clones; roughly 88% are singletons and the top ten take roughly 8.7%. This sample was included in a study of blood T cell repertoires in COVID-19. The clonotype was recovered from a woman in her seventies with acute or convalescent COVID-19. This chain uses TRBV19 with TRBJ2-1, with 10 nucleotides matching TRBD2. The sequenced material came from peripheral blood. In nucleotides, the CDR3 is TGTGCCAGTAGTATCCTAGCGGGAGATTACAATGAGCAGTTCTTC. This sequence encodes CASSILAGDYNEQFF.